The subject of this entry is one TCR beta chain. Its target is unknown. Genomic DNA, the template, was used for profiling of the TCR beta VDJ and CDR3. TCRdb reanalysed the reads using MiXCR and keeps one entry per CDR3 protein. The sample lists almost 20,000 distinct CDR3 sequences; approximately 37% were seen once. V was clipped by 1 base and J by 1 base; unmatched bases: 8. Germline loops: CDR1 SNHLY, CDR2 FYNNEI. The CDR3 is 17 residues long. These data come from a study of CD8+CD57+ T cells in acquired aplastic anemia. Selection for sequencing was limited to patients who had shown CD8+CD57+ cell expansion by flow cytometry. The authors additionally sequenced CD8+CD57+ effector memory cells from a sixth of the 12 patients. Patients had received no therapy at the time of blood sampling. General study results and limits: In patients, CD8+CD57+ cells had lower diversity than total CD4+ and CD8+ pools. The number of CD8+ CDR3 sequences shared by patients and controls was 25 to 35. Between the patient and control groups, CD8+ Simpson's diversity did not differ significantly.

The rearrangement links TRBV2 to TRBJ1-2; 8 bases agree with TRBD1. Source material: CD8+CD57+ T cells sorted from PBMCs. Subset: bead-enriched CD8+CD57+ effector memory T cells from SAA patients. This TCR derives from a human donor with aplastic anemia. The chain's CDR3 is CASSEVAGQGVNYGYTF. DNA for the CDR3: TGTGCCAGCAGTGAAGTAGCAGGACAGGGAGTTAACTATGGCTACACCTTC.